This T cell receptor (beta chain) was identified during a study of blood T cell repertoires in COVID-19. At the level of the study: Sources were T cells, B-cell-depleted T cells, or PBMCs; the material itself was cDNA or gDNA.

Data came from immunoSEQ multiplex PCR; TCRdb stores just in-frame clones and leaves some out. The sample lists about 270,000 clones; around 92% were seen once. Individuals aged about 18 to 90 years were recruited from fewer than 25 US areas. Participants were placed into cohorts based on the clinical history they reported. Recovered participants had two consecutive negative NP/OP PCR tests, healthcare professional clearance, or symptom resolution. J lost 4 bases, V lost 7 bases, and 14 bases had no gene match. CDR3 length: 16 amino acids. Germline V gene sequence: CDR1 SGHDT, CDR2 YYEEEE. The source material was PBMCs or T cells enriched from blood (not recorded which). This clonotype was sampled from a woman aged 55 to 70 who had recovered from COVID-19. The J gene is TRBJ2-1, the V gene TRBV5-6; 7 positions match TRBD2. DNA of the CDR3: TGTGCCAGCCTTAGGTTTGCGGGAGTTAGGTACAATGAGCAGTTCTTC. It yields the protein CASLRFAGVRYNEQFF.